There are many counts of the clone carrying this T cell receptor beta chain. The antigen is unknown. The CDR3 sequence is 14 residues long. With V trimmed by 8 bases and J by 2 bases, 6 bases remained unmatched. Germline values: CDR1 SNHLY, CDR2 FYNNEI. These data originate in a study of T cells in Graves' hyperthyroidism and ophthalmopathy. Study results and caveats: Among clonotypes expanded in thyroid above 0.001, most were also found in blood.

Uncontrolled infection, other autoimmune disease, pregnancy and lactation each barred patients from inclusion. PBMCs were obtained from 10 ml fresh peripheral blood. What was amplified from RNA transcripts were TCR beta CDR3 regions. HTBI primers were employed in a first-round RT-PCR of the TCR CDR3. TCRdb used MiXCR to reprocess the multiplex PCR reads, holding one entry per CDR3 protein. Of about 400,000 distinct CDR3 sequences listed, approximately 25% are singletons. V gene TRBV2 combines with J gene TRBJ2-7; TRBD1 matches at 10 bases. This TCR derives from a man aged 50-60 years with Graves' hyperthyroidism. The specimen sequenced was blood. This CDR3 is CASFGQGVPYEQYF. CDR3 bases: TGTGCCAGCTTTGGACAGGGGGTTCCCTACGAGCAGTACTTC.